This TCR beta chain originates from a study of blood T cell repertoires in COVID-19 (dated by TCRdb to the early 2020s). About the investigation overall: Samples covering the acute and convalescent phases of COVID-19 were provided by collaborators in the United States, Italy and Spain. The material from the prospective study consisted of cDNA or gDNA derived from T cells, B-cell-depleted T cells, or PBMCs. Subjects who had been exposed to COVID-19, were actively infected with it, or had recovered from it provided the deeply sampled blood TCRbeta repertoires that made up the dataset. The repertoires were released in a freely available public database intended as a resource for research on the immune response to SARS-CoV-2. The samples were drawn from two sources: the first 160 participants of the ongoing ImmuneRACE study, and 1,254 subjects contributed by 6 global collaborators. Sample metadata almost always included a de-identified subject ID, COVID-19 status, age in years and sex. HLA class I and class II types, where available, came from metadata supplied by the sample provider rather than from assay-based typing.

The germline V gene sets CDR1 to SGDLS and CDR2 to YYNGEE. Trimming takes 4 bases from V and 0 bases from J, and the germline ends sit 20 bases apart. From the cysteine up to the phenylalanine, the CDR3 has a length of 18 residues. The DNA shown is the 54-base CDR3, in frame from base 1. About this clone: Its antigen remains unidentified. No base qualities exist here, and no much larger clone lies one base off it.

Broad study findings and their caveats: The quantity of clinical and demographic metadata differed by source and by participant and was supplied without curation.

TCRbeta CDR3 regions were amplified from genomic DNA using the immunoSEQ Assay, a bias-controlled multiplex PCR. The paper's data handling went like this. Nucleated cell counts per sample were estimated from amplification of reference gene primers within the assay. To quantify the absolute abundance of each unique TCRbeta CDR3 rearrangement, sequence reads were collapsed and filtered. For each sample, productive Simpson clonality was calculated as the square root of Simpson's diversity index over productive rearrangements. The source is immuneACCESS, and TCRdb retained only in-frame sequences with V and J called. Part of the clones is not carried over; for the studies checked, unresolved V genes explain less than half of this, and the remainder is unexplained. The DNA gave D and trimming, while V, J and clone size come from that table. The sample table holds around 130,000 clones, of which 77% were seen once. The ten largest clonotypes hold 7.9% of the sample.

Each collaborating institution followed its own protocols to collect whole blood in K2EDTA tubes. For TCRbeta analysis, collaborators shipped samples in one of three forms: frozen whole blood, isolated PBMCs, or DNA extracted from either of those sample types. Sequencing was carried out using peripheral blood. This TCR was sampled from a human donor in a cohort sampled during active COVID-19. The V and J segments used are TRBV9 and TRBJ1-3; the D segment could be TRBD1, given 6 matching bases. The CDR3 reads as follows: CASSPRIRQADSGNTIYF. The DNA sequence is given as TGTGCCAGCAGCCCCCGGATTAGACAGGCGGACTCTGGAAACACCATATATTTT.